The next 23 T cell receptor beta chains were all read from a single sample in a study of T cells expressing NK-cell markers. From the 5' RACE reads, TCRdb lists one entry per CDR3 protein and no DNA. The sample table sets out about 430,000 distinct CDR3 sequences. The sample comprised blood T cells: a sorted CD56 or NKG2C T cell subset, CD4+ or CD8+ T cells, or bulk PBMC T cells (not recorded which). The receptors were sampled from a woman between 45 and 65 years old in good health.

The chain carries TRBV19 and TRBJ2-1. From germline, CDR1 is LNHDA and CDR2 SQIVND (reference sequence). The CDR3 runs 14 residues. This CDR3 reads CASSSTASYNEQFF.

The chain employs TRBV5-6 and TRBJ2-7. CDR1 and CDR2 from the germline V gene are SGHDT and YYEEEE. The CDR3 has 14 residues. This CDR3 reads CASSLRRGLYEQYF.

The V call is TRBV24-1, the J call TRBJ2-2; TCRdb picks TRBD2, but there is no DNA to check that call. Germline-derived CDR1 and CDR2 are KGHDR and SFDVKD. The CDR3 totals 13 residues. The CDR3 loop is CATRGGATGELFF.

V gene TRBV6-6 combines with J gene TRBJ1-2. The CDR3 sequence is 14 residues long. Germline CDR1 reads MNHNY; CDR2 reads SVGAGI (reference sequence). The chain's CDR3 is CASSYLPPSYGYTF.

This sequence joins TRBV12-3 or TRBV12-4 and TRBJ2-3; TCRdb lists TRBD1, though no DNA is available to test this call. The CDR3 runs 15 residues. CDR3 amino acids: CASSFTVRGQDTQYF.

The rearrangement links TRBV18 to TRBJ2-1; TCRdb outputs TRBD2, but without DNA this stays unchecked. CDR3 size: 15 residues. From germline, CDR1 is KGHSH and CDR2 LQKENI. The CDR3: CASSRRTGLSDEQFF.

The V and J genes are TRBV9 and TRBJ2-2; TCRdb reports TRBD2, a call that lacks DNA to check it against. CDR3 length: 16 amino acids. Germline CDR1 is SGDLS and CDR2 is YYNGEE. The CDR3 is CASSEGLAGGIGELFF.

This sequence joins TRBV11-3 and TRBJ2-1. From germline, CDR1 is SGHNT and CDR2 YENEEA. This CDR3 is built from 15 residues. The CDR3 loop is CASSLGSLDSYEQFF.

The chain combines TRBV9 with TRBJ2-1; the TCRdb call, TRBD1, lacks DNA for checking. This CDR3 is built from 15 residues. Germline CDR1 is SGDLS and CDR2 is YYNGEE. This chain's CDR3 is CASSPRGHVDNEQFF.

The CDR3 protein is CASSALAGAFTDTQYF. The rearrangement uses TRBV6-6 and TRBJ2-3; TCRdb names TRBD2, which stays unverified in the absence of DNA. The length of the CDR3 is 16 residues. Germline assignment: CDR1 MNHNY and CDR2 SVGAGI (reference sequence).

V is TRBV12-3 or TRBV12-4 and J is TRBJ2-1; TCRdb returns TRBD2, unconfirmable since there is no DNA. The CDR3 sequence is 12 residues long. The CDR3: CASSLPLAIRFF.

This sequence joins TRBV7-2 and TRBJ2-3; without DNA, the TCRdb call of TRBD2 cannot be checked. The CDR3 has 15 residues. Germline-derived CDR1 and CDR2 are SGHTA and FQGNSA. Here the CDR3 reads CASTVAAGGTDTQYF.

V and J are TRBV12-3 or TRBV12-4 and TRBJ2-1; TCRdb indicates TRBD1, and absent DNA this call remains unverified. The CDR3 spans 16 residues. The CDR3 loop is CASSQPPARLGFPQFF.

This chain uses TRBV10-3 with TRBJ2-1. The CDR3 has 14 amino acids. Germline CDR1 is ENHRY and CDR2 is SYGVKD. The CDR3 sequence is CAISESVRINEQFF.

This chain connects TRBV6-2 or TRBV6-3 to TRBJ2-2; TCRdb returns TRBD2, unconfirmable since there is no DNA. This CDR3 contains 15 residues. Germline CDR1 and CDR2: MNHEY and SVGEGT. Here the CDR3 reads CASSYTGTSAGELFF.

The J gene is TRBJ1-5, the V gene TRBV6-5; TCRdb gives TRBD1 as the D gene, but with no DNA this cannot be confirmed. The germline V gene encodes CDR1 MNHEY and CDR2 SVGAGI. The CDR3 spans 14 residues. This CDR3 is CASSGDGSNQPQHF.

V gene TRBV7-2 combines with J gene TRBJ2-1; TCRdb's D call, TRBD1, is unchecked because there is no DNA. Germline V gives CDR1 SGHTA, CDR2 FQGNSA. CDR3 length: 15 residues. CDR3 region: CASSPQGGLYNEQFF. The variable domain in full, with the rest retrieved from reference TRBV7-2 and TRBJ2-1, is GAGVSQSPSNKVTEKGKDVELRCDPISGHTALYWYRQSLGQGLEFLIYFQGNSAPDKSGLPSDRFSAERTGGSVSTLTIQRTQQEDSAVYLCASSPQGGLYNEQFFGPGTRLTVL.

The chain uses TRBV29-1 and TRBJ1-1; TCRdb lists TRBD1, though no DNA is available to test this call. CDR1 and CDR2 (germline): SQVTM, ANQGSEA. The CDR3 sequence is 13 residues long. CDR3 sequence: CSVETGGRDEAFF. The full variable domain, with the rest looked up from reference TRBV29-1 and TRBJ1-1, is SAVISQKPSRDICQRGTSLTIQCQVDSQVTMMFWYRQQPGQSLTLIATANQGSEATYESGFVIDKFPISRPNLTFSTLTVSNMSPEDSSIYLCSVETGGRDEAFFGQGTRLTVV.

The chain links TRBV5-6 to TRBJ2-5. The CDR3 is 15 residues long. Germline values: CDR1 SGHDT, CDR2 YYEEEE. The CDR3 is CASSIRRFQQETQYF.

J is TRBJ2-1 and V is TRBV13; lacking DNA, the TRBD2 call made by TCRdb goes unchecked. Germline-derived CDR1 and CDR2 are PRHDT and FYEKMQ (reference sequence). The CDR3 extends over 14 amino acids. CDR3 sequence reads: CASSFMAGDNEQFF.

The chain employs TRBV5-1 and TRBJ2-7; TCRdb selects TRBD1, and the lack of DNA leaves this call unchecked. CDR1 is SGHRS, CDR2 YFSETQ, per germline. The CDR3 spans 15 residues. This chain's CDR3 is CASSLEGTELYEQYF.

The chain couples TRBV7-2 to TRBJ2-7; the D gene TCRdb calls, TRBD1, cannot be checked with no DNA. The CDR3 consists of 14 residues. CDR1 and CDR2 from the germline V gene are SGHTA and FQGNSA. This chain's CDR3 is CASSPAHSPYEQYF.

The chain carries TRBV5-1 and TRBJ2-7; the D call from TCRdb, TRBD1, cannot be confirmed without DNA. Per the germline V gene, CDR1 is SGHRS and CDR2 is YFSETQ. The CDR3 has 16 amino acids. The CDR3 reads CASSLALAQAGYEQYF.